The rows below give T cell receptor beta chains drawn from one sample of a study of T-cell memory formation after mild COVID-19. TCRdb called the 5' RACE reads again in MiXCR, with one record for every CDR3 protein. Of 540,000 or so distinct CDR3 sequences listed, roughly 21% are singletons. The sequencing input was PBMCs or a T cell subset sorted from them (not recorded which). These receptor sequences come from an adult woman who had mild COVID-19 (a few samples of this study predate the infection). Cell type and time point are not known. Both conserved end residues are part of each CDR3. The order of the fields is D gene, V gene, clone size, J gene, CDR3 protein, CDR3 DNA. A D gene is named only where the DNA matches it firmly. Size tells how often a clone was seen (once, few, many) or the class of an expanded clone, and some rows leave it out.

.,TRBV5-5,.,TRBJ1-2,CASSLVLQGLLYGYTF,TGTGCCAGCAGCTTGGTGCTACAGGGCCTACTCTATGGCTACACCTTC
TRBD1,TRBV7-9,.,TRBJ1-1,CASTGQGNTEAFF,TGTGCCAGCACCGGACAGGGGAACACTGAAGCTTTCTTT
.,TRBV5-1,.,TRBJ1-2,CASTLDIRIFGGYTF,TGCGCCAGCACCCTTGACATTCGGATTTTCGGTGGCTACACCTTC
TRBD1,TRBV24-1,few,TRBJ2-1,CATSDYRTGYKSSYNEQFF,TGTGCCACCAGTGACTACCGGACAGGCTACAAGAGCTCCTACAATGAGCAGTTCTTC
.,TRBV20-1,few,TRBJ1-5,CSARPGEGGNQPQHF,TGCAGTGCCCGGCCAGGGGAGGGCGGCAATCAGCCCCAGCATTTT
.,TRBV19,few,TRBJ1-1,CASFWGHTEAFF,TGTGCCAGTTTCTGGGGGCACACTGAAGCTTTCTTT
TRBD1,TRBV12-3/TRBV12-4,few,TRBJ2-7,CASSLAGTGRTYEQYF,TGTGCCAGCAGTTTAGCCGGGACAGGGCGAACCTACGAGCAGTACTTC
.,TRBV3-1,few,TRBJ1-2,CASSYRGNRLSQSGYTF,TGTGCCAGCAGCTATCGGGGCAACCGATTGTCCCAAAGTGGCTACACCTTC
TRBD2,TRBV7-8,few,TRBJ2-7,CASSSHGRTSGSYEQYF,TGTGCCAGCAGCTCGCATGGGAGGACTAGCGGGAGCTACGAGCAGTACTTC
.,TRBV20-1,.,TRBJ2-1,CSARGRRGPNNEQFF,TGCAGTGCTAGAGGGAGGCGGGGCCCCAACAATGAGCAGTTCTTC
.,TRBV12-3/TRBV12-4,once,TRBJ2-2,CASSLNRVGTGELFF,TGTGCCAGCAGTTTGAACAGGGTCGGAACCGGGGAGCTGTTTTTT
.,TRBV27,.,TRBJ2-7,CASSSHLDPSTPYEQYF,TGTGCCAGCAGTTCACACCTGGACCCCTCGACCCCCTACGAGCAGTACTTC
TRBD2,TRBV25-1,many,TRBJ2-5,CASSEGAGGRLAGDGEETQYF,TGTGCCAGCAGTGAGGGGGCAGGGGGACGACTAGCGGGAGACGGCGAAGAGACCCAGTACTTC
.,TRBV12-3/TRBV12-4,.,TRBJ2-7,CASSTASFYEQYF,TGTGCCAGCAGTACAGCTTCGTTCTACGAGCAGTACTTC
TRBD2,TRBV4-2,.,TRBJ2-3,CASSQVFGTSGAGDTQYF,TGTGCCAGCAGCCAAGTCTTTGGGACTAGCGGGGCGGGGGATACGCAGTATTTT
.,TRBV7-6,few,TRBJ2-1,CASSLMLGDNEQFF,TGTGCCAGCAGCTTAATGCTGGGGGACAATGAGCAGTTCTTC
.,TRBV12-3/TRBV12-4,many,TRBJ2-3,CASSFGDVVADTQYF,TGTGCCAGCAGTTTCGGGGACGTAGTGGCAGATACGCAGTATTTT